This entry lists 17 T cell receptor beta chains sequenced from one sample in a study of beta chain features in type 1 diabetes. Expressed TCRB transcripts were sequenced, since all the RNA that had been isolated was reverse transcribed. Generated by immunoSEQ multiplex PCR, the TCRdb table keeps only in-frame clones and is missing some. The table includes a few hundred thousand clones, around 12% detected once. The sequenced sample consisted of naive CD4+ T cells from blood. These receptors all come from a man between 18 and 29 years old in good health.

This clone was observed once. The chain is built from TRBV6-5 and TRBJ2-7; 13 bases are a match to TRBD2. This CDR3 spans 15 amino acids. Germline V gene data show CDR1 as MNHEY and CDR2 as SVGAGI. V was pared by 6 bases and J by 2 bases, with 4 bases of the junction left unmatched. The CDR3 sequence is CASSPTSGRAYEQYF. CDR3 coding DNA: TGTGCCAGCAGCCCAACTAGCGGGAGGGCCTACGAGCAGTACTTC.

This clone has a handful of counts. The genes are TRBV15 and TRBJ2-1, with 8 bases identical to TRBD2. V was pared by 3 bases and J by 0 bases, with 4 bases of the junction left unmatched. The CDR3 is 16 residues long. From germline, CDR1 is LNHNV and CDR2 YYDKDF (reference sequence). The CDR3 nucleotides are TGTGCCACCAGCAGCCCCGGGACTAGCTCCTACAATGAGCAGTTCTTC. Its translation: CATSSPGTSSYNEQFF.

This CDR3 is CASSPQTDPYNEQFF. Written as DNA, the CDR3 is TGTGCCAGCAGCCCCCAGACTGACCCCTACAATGAGCAGTTCTTC. The chain combines TRBV7-9 with TRBJ2-1, with no clear D. Trimming stripped 5 bases from V and 2 bases from J, with 13 bases between. CDR1 is SEHNR and CDR2 is FQNEAQ in the germline V gene (reference sequence). The CDR3 runs to 15 residues.

This sequence joins TRBV28 and TRBJ2-5, with unresolved D. Looked up from germline, CDR1 is MDHEN and CDR2 is SYDVKM. The length of the CDR3 is 13 residues. V was pared by 5 bases and J by 0 bases, with 7 bases between. The CDR3 bases are TGTGCCAGCAGTGGGCACAACCAAGAGACCCAGTACTTC. Its protein product is CASSGHNQETQYF.

This clone has a handful of counts. The rearrangement links TRBV9 to TRBJ2-7; TRBD2 agrees at 9 bases. The CDR3 consists of 15 residues. Germline trimming cut 0 bases from V and 3 bases from J; bases unmatched to any gene: 4. Germline CDR1 is SGDLS and CDR2 is YYNGEE. The CDR3 nucleotides read TGTGCCAGCAGCGTAGAGGGACTAGCAGACTACGAGCAGTACTTC. It yields the protein CASSVEGLADYEQYF.

The chain has TRBV15 and TRBJ2-3; 9 bases line up with TRBD2. The germline V gene encodes CDR1 LNHNV and CDR2 YYDKDF (reference sequence). The CDR3 totals 17 residues. V lost 0 bases to trimming and J lost 4 bases; unmatched junction nucleotides: 8. CDR3 DNA: TGTGCCACCAGCAGAGACGGCGGGAGGGCCCGTTCAGATACGCAGTATTTT. Protein product: CATSRDGGRARSDTQYF. The full variable domain, in which reference TRBV15 and TRBJ2-3 provide the parts outside the CDR3, is DAMVIQNPRYQVTQFGKPVTLSCSQTLNHNVMYWYQQKSSQAPKLLFHYYDKDFNNEADTPDNFQSRRPNTSFCFLDIRSPGLGDTAMYLCATSRDGGRARSDTQYFGPGTRLTVL.

J is TRBJ2-6 and V is TRBV6-5; a possible D gene is TRBD1 (5 bases). Germline CDR1 reads MNHEY; CDR2 reads SVGAGI. The CDR3 extends over 15 amino acids. Trimming took off 2 bases at V and 2 bases at J, with 7 bases between the two ends. The CDR3 protein is CASSYMTAGANVLTF. The CDR3 nucleotides are TGTGCCAGCAGTTACATGACAGCTGGGGCCAACGTCCTGACTTTC.

Only a few counts were recorded for this clone. This sequence joins TRBV7-9 and TRBJ2-7; D might be TRBD1 (6 bases). Trimming cost V 1 base and J 3 bases, with 13 bases left between them. The length of the CDR3 is 15 residues. CDR1 and CDR2 from the germline V gene are SEHNR and FQNEAQ (reference sequence). The CDR3 sequence: CASSLVRGGDYEQYF. The CDR3 DNA reads TGTGCCAGCAGCTTAGTTCGAGGGGGAGACTACGAGCAGTACTTC.

This clone turned up a few times. V is TRBV28 and J is TRBJ2-7, with D hard to call. Trimming left V 6 bases short and J 2 bases short, with 11 bases between. The CDR3 is 13 amino acids. Germline loops: CDR1 MDHEN, CDR2 SYDVKM. The CDR3 DNA is TGTGCCAGCAGCTTCGGAGTTACCTACGAGCAGTACTTC. As protein: CASSFGVTYEQYF.

Turning to this clone: Distinct nucleotide sequences in the sample also encode this CDR3. The chain combines TRBV15 with TRBJ2-7, with a possible D match to TRBD2 (5 bases). Germline loops: CDR1 LNHNV, CDR2 YYDKDF (reference sequence). The CDR3 spans 15 residues. The V end was cut by 0 bases, the J end by 0 bases, with 9 bases between. CDR3 amino acids: CATSRDPGSSYEQYF. DNA of the CDR3: TGTGCCACCAGCAGAGATCCGGGAAGCTCCTACGAGCAGTACTTC.

This clone was counted only a few times. The chain is built from TRBV12-5 and TRBJ2-3, with a weak D call TRBD2 (6 bases). CDR1 and CDR2 from the germline V gene are LGHNT and FRNRAP. This CDR3 is built from 14 residues. With 1 base removed from V and 6 bases from J, the gap between germline ends came to 11 bases. The chain's CDR3 is CASGLGLREDTQYF. The CDR3 bases are TGTGCTAGTGGTTTGGGTCTCCGGGAGGATACGCAGTATTTT.

The chain links TRBV18 to TRBJ1-1; 8 nucleotides align to TRBD1. Germline V gives CDR1 KGHSH, CDR2 LQKENI. With 3 bases clipped from V and 1 base from J, the junction kept 1 base outside the gene matches. The CDR3 is made up of 14 amino acids. This CDR3 is CASSPDRANTEAFF. CDR3 nucleotides: TGTGCCAGCTCACCGGACAGGGCGAACACTGAAGCTTTCTTT.

The chain carries TRBV5-8 and TRBJ2-6; TRBD1 agrees at 7 bases. The CDR3 runs 16 residues. V shed 4 bases and J 4 bases; nucleotides not matched to a gene: 8. CDR1 and CDR2 (germline): SGHTS, YDEGEE. CDR3 residues: CASSVDRVRGANVLTF. In nucleotides, the CDR3 is TGTGCCAGCAGCGTCGACAGGGTCCGCGGGGCCAACGTCCTGACTTTC. Full variable domain (missing parts from reference TRBV5-8 and TRBJ2-6): EAGVTQSPTHLIKTRGQQATLRCSPISGHTSVYWYQQALGLGLQFLLWYDEGEERNRGNFPPRFSGRQFPNYSSELNVNALELEDSALYLCASSVDRVRGANVLTFGAGSRLTVL.

This clone showed up just a few times. The chain carries TRBV20-1 and TRBJ2-7; D is perhaps TRBD2 (5 bases). The CDR3 consists of 11 residues. Trimming took off 8 bases at V and 6 bases at J, with 14 bases between the two ends. The germline gives CDR1 DFQATT, CDR2 SNEGSKA (reference sequence). The DNA of the CDR3 is TGCAGTATAATCACGAGGGCCGAGCAGTACTTC. Translating it yields CSIITRAEQYF.

The chain carries TRBV4-1 and TRBJ2-3, with 12 positions matching TRBD2. There are 19 residues in the CDR3. V trimming: 4 bases; J trimming: 2 bases; junction bases outside the gene matches: 13. Per germline, CDR1 MGHRA and CDR2 YSYEKL. The CDR3 sequence is CASSPSIPSGRDYTDTQYF. The CDR3 DNA is TGCGCCAGCAGCCCCAGTATTCCTAGCGGGAGGGACTACACAGATACGCAGTATTTT.

The chain uses TRBV29-1 and TRBJ1-1, with D unresolved. Per germline, CDR1 SQVTM and CDR2 ANQGSEA. The CDR3 length is 14 residues. The V end was cut by 6 bases, the J end by 2 bases, with 16 bases between. CDR3 amino acids: CSVAGRVLNTEAFF. The CDR3 DNA is TGCAGCGTAGCCGGCCGGGTACTAAACACTGAAGCTTTCTTT.

Only a few counts were recorded for this clone. The chain employs TRBV30 and TRBJ2-7; 10 nucleotides align to TRBD2. CDR3 length equals 14 residues. V was clipped by 8 bases and J by 6 bases; unmatched bases: 13. The germline CDR1 and CDR2 sequences are GTSNPN and SVGIG (reference sequence). This CDR3 is CAGGRAGGLGEQYF. CDR3 DNA: TGTGCCGGAGGGAGAGCGGGGGGGCTAGGCGAGCAGTACTTC.